The T cell receptor beta chain described here comes from a study of blood T cell repertoires in COVID-19. Across the study: Researchers got acute and convalescent COVID-19 samples from the United States, Italy and Spain. In each case, the material was cDNA or gDNA derived from T cells, B-cell-depleted T cells, or PBMCs.

This clone has just a few counts. Authors' analysis steps: Estimates of nucleated cell counts were drawn from the amplification of reference gene primers. Some clones are missing from TCRdb's copy, which holds only in-frame ones; the method was immunoSEQ multiplex PCR. V and J calls and clone size come straight from that table; D and trimming were deduced from the DNA. The sample carries about 15,000 clones, around 80% recorded once. With 2 bases removed from V and 0 bases from J, the gap between germline ends came to 5 bases. The germline gives CDR1 LGHNA, CDR2 YSLEER. There are 14 residues in the CDR3.

V and J are TRBV4-3 and TRBJ2-1; D unresolved. The sequencing sample was made of peripheral blood. The clonotype was recovered from a human donor in a cohort sampled during active COVID-19. CDR3 amino acids: CASSQRSSYNEQFF. The CDR3 DNA is TGCGCCAGCAGCCAACGGAGCTCCTACAATGAGCAGTTCTTC.